This TCR beta chain was sequenced during a study of neoadjuvant nivolumab and ipilimumab in lung cancer (TCRdb year 2020). Regarding the study in general: Nivolumab was given at 3 mg/kg intravenously on days 1, 15 and 29, and the combination arm added ipilimumab 1 mg/kg on day 1 only. Matched pretherapy and resected tumor pairs were analyzed from seven patients, of whom four had been treated with nivolumab and three with nivolumab plus ipilimumab. TCR repertoires were compared between pretherapy (baseline) peripheral blood and tumors resected at surgery after neoadjuvant immune checkpoint blockade. The primary trial endpoint was the major pathologic response (MPR) rate in the intention-to-treat population in each study arm. A total of some 45 patients with operable NSCLC were treated in the trial, with 23 randomized to nivolumab monotherapy and 21 randomized to nivolumab plus ipilimumab. What the study reported, not specific to this receptor: From pretherapy to surgery, tumor T-cell richness and clonality went up in three of three dual-therapy tumors, versus only two of four nivolumab-treated tumors. There was no significant correlation between TCR clonality and pathologic tumor regression, and just a single major-pathologic-response sample was available for the clonality-regression analysis. Resected tumors had greater TCR richness and clonality than tumor-adjacent uninvolved lung, and increases were observed in more dual-therapy-treated tumors. Richness in tumors resected after neoadjuvant therapy showed a positive correlation with pretherapy blood TCR richness (Spearman R ~ 0.82). A small number of samples underwent TCR sequencing.

As for this clone: Its binding antigen is unknown. It has no much larger one-base neighbor in the sample; base qualities were not kept.

The CDR3 has 15 amino acids, counting the end cysteine and phenylalanine. Kept here is only the CDR3 DNA, which spans 45 bases and is read in frame from base 1. The trim is 6 bases for V and 0 bases for J, with a gap of 14 bases between the germline ends. CDR1 and CDR2 are read off the germline V gene (reference sequence) as LNHDA and SQIVND. Library generation was performed with the immunoSEQ multiplex PCR assay. As for the original processing: Repertoires were summarized in terms of richness and clonality, and significantly expanded and contracted clones between pre- and post-therapy samples were identified. TCRdb took this table from immuneACCESS and kept in-frame rearrangements with V and J called. Such tables lack part of the clones; where checked against another copy, unresolved V genes explain under half of the gap, and the rest is unexplained. That table gives V, J and clone size, and the DNA gave D and trimming. In this sample the table shows about 18,000 clones, 87% of which occur a single time. The biggest ten clones account for over 2% of the sample.

The intended sense of this specimen's time point label: pretherapy, before neoadjuvant immune checkpoint inhibitors. Samples came from the phase 2 randomized NEOSTAR trial, which tested neoadjuvant nivolumab or nivolumab plus ipilimumab followed by surgery in operable NSCLC. The chain couples TRBV19 to TRBJ1-1; the D gene is perhaps TRBD1, on 5 matching bases. The source material was peripheral blood, sampled before neoadjuvant nivolumab, alone or with ipilimumab. The sequence came from an adult with non-small cell lung cancer. The nucleotide sequence reads TGTGCCAGTAGACGACTTGGGACGGTGAACACTGAAGCTTTCTTT. Translated, this gives CASRRLGTVNTEAFF.